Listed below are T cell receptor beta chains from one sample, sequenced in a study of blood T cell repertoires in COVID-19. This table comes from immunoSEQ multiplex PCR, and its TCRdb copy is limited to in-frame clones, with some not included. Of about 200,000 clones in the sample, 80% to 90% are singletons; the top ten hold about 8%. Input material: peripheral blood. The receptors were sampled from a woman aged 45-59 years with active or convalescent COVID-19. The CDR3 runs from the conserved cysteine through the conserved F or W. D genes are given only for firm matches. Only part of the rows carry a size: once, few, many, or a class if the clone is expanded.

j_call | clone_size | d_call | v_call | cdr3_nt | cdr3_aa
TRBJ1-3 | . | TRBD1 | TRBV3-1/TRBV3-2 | TGTGCCAGCAGCCTGTATCCGGGACAGACTCCTGGAAACACCATATATTTT | CASSLYPGQTPGNTIYF
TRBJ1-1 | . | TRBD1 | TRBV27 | TGTGCCAGCAGTTTATCCCGGGACAGGGGGGACGCTTTCTTT | CASSLSRDRGDAFF
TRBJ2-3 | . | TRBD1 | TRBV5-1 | TGCGCCAGCAGCTCCCTCGACAGGGGCAGCACAGATACGCAGTATTTT | CASSSLDRGSTDTQYF
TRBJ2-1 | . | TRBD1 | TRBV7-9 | TGTGCCAGCAGCTTAGCCAACAGGGGTGGCGATGAGCAGTTCTTC | CASSLANRGGDEQFF
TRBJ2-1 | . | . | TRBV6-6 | TGTGCCAGCAGTTACACAAATGAGCAGTTCTTC | CASSYTNEQFF
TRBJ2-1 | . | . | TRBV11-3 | TGTGCCAGCAGCTTAAGGGGTTCCTACAATGAGCAGTTCTTC | CASSLRGSYNEQFF
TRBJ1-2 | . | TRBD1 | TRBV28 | TGTGCCAGCAGTACCGGACAGGGGGCGTGGTATGGCTACACCTTC | CASSTGQGAWYGYTF
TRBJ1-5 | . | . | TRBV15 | TGTGCCACCAGCAGAGGACTTAATCAGCCCCAGCATTTT | CATSRGLNQPQHF
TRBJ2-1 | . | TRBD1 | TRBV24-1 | TGTGCCACCAGTGATCCGGGACAGGAGCAGTTCTTC | CATSDPGQEQFF
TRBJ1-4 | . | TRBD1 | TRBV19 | TGTGCCAGCCGGACAGGGGACCACGAAAAACTGTTTTTT | CASRTGDHEKLFF
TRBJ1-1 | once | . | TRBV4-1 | TGCGCCAGCAGCCAGGGGAGAGGCACTGAAGCTTTCTTT | CASSQGRGTEAFF
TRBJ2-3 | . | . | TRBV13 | TGTGCCAGCAGCCACAGGGGACTTTCAAGCACAGATACGCAGTATTTT | CASSHRGLSSTDTQYF
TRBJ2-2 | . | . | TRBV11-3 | TGTGCCAGCAGCTTGGGAGGCACCGGGGAGCTGTTTTTT | CASSLGGTGELFF
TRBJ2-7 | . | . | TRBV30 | TGTGCCTGGAGTGTAGGGGCCCTTTCAGGGGAGCAGTACTTC | CAWSVGALSGEQYF
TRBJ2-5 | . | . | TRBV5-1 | TGCGCCAGCGCGCAGGGGTGGCTATACCAAGAGACCCAGTACTTC | CASAQGWLYQETQYF
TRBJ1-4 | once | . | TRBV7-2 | TGTGCCAGCAGCAGAGGTGGGAGTAATGAAAAACTGTTTTTT | CASSRGGSNEKLFF
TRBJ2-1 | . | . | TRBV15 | TGTGCCACCAGCAGAGCTCGCAGAGGGGCGGGACCTTACAATGAGCAGTTCTTC | CATSRARRGAGPYNEQFF
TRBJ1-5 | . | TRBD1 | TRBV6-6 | TGTGCCAGCAGCCCAAACCGGGACAGGGCTCAGCCCCAGCATTTT | CASSPNRDRAQPQHF